This T cell receptor (beta chain) came from a study of blood T cell repertoires in COVID-19. The wider study: The cDNA or gDNA used as material had been derived from T cells, B-cell-depleted T cells, or PBMCs.

Measured with immunoSEQ multiplex PCR; TCRdb has only the in-frame clones, and not every one. The repertoire holds about 230,000 clones, with under 90% as singletons. The V gene lost 5 bases and the J gene lost 6 bases, with 16 bases spanning the gap. This CDR3 has 14 residues. Germline V lookup: CDR1 SEHNR, CDR2 FQNEAQ (reference sequence). The receptor comes from a woman of 80 years or more with active or convalescent COVID-19. V and J are TRBV7-9 and TRBJ1-2; D ambiguous. The specimen was peripheral blood. CDR3 amino acids: CASSPPRGLDGYTF. In DNA form, the CDR3 reads TGTGCCAGCAGCCCCCCGCGGGGTTTGGATGGCTACACCTTC.